This T cell receptor beta chain was found in a study of human CD8 memory T cell subsets. The study, taken as a whole, reports: Chao1 estimates indicated that stem-like memory T cells may be more diverse than precursor exhausted T cells.

By negative magnetic separation, total CD8+ T cells were enriched. The RNA's source was duplicate vials of approximately 150,000 sorted CD8+ T cells per subset. Points on this clonotype: Its target is not known.

Preparation of the TCR beta libraries relied on UMI-labeled 5' RACE. Source study methods: TCR beta libraries each contained 3,000 to 18,000 functional CDR3 beta clonotypes. TCRdb re-analyzed the 5' RACE reads; it lists each CDR3 protein once, without DNA. The V and J calls shown here were made by TCRdb, not taken from the authors' results. This table lists a few thousand distinct CDR3 sequences. The receptor comes from a human donor in good health. Sequenced input: CD8+ effector memory T cells (TEM) sorted from PBMCs. Indicated subset: effector memory CD8 T cells, CCR7- CD45RO+ CD95+.

The CDR3 loop reads CSVRGGNPGYNEQFF. This chain connects TRBV29-1 to TRBJ2-1; TCRdb gives TRBD1 as the D gene, but with no DNA this cannot be confirmed. CDR1 and CDR2 from the germline V gene are SQVTM and ANQGSEA. The CDR3 extends over 15 amino acids.